In this sample, the clone carrying this TCR beta chain turned up a few times. Antigen: not known. The CDR3 is 13 amino acids. Trimming pared 5 bases from V and 6 bases from J, leaving 12 bases between. The V gene's germline CDR1 is SGHAT and CDR2 FQNNGV. This sample was included in a study of human T cells and chemical hapten exposure. Looking at the study overall: Diphenylcyclopropenone was administered weekly to the scalp of patients throughout the approximately 25-week study. It was small differences in pooled library volume that mainly caused per-sample TCR yields to vary. Findings and limits, study-wide: The study found expanded TCRs formed significantly more large CDR3 similarity clusters than controls.

In TCRdb, the RACE reads were re-called with MiXCR into one record per CDR3 protein. The table includes approximately 90,000 distinct CDR3 sequences, about 10% detected once. Time point given: patch test 1, 2 weeks after DPC sensitization. Treatment noted: therapeutic diphenylcyclopropenone sensitization with weekly scalp DPC. This clonotype originated in a middle-aged man with alopecia areata. Some clones in this sample may be carry-over from other donors' samples. Sequencing was performed on whole blood, taken in connection with sensitization to the hapten diphenylcyclopropenone (DPC). This chain uses TRBV11-2 with TRBJ2-3; D call uncertain. CDR3 in amino acids: CASSPRPLDTQYF. The DNA of the CDR3 is TGTGCCAGCAGCCCGCGCCCCCTGGATACGCAGTATTTT.